The clone carrying this T cell receptor (beta chain) was counted ten times or more. Its antigen remains unidentified. Unique molecular identifiers were incorporated when the TCRbeta library was constructed. TCRdb re-derived calls from the PCR reads in MiXCR, one entry per CDR3 protein. The sample lists approximately 800,000 distinct CDR3 sequences, 16% seen once, with approximately 5% in the top ten. These data come from a study of T-cell reconstitution after alpha-beta-depleted transplantation in children. Notes on the study in general: Newly made T cells mostly supplied T-cell counts and diversity one year after transplant. Several hundred expanded graft clones reportedly gave rise to the alpha-beta T cells present about two months after transplant.

Germline V gives CDR1 SGDLS, CDR2 YYNGEE. Trimming cost V 3 bases and J 3 bases; bases outside gene matches: 9. The CDR3 covers 15 residues. This clonotype was sampled from a male patient younger than 18 who had a stem cell transplant for acute lymphoblastic leukemia, so the T cells may come from the graft donor. Sequenced here: PBMCs, mostly from graft donor cells, sampled 360 days after TCRalphabeta/CD19-depleted stem cell transplant. The chain has TRBV9 and TRBJ2-7, with 7 nucleotides matching TRBD2. The CDR3: CASSGGRASSYEQYF. In DNA, the CDR3 is TGTGCCAGCAGCGGGGGGAGGGCCTCCAGCTACGAGCAGTACTTC.